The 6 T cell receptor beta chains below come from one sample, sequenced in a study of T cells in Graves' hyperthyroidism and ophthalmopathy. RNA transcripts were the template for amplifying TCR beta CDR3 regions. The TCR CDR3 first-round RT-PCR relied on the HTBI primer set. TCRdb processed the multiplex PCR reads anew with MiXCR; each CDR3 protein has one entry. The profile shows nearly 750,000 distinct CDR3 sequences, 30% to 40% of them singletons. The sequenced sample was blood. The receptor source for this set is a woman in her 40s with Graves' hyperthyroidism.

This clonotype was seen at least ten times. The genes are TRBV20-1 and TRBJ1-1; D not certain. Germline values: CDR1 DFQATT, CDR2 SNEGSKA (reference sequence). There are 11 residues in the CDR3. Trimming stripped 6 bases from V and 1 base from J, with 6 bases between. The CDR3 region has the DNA TGCAGTGCCCCAGGGAACACTGAAGCTTTCTTT. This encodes CSAPGNTEAFF.

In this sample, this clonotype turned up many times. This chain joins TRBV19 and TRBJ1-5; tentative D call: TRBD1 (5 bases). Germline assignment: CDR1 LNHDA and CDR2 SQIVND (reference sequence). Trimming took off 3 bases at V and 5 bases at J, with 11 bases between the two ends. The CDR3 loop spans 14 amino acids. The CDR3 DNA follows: TGTGCCAGTAGTATCTGGGACGGAGATCAGCCCCAGCATTTT. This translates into CASSIWDGDQPQHF.

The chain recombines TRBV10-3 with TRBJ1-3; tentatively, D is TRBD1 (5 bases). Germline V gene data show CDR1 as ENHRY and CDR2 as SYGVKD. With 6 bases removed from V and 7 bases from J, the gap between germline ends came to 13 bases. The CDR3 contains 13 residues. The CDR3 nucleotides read TGTGCCATCAGAACCGGGACTCAGAACACCATATATTTT. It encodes CAIRTGTQNTIYF.

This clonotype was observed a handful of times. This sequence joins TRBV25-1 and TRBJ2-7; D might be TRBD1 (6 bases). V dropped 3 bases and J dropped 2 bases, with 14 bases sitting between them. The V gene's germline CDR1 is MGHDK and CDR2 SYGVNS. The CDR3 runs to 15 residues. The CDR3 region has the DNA TGTGCCAGCAGTGACGACCGACAGGTACCCTACGAGCAGTACTTC. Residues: CASSDDRQVPYEQYF.

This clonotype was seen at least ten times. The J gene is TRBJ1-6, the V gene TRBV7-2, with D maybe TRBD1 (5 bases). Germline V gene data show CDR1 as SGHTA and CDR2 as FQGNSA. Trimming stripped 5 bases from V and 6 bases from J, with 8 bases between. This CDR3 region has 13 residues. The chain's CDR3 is CASSDGANSPLHF. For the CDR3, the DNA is TGTGCCAGCAGCGACGGGGCTAATTCACCCCTCCACTTT.

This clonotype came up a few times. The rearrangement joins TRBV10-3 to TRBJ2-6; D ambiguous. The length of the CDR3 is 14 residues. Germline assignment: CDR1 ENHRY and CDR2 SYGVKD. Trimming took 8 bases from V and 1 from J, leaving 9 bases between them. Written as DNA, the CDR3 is TGTGCCATCCTGGGCGTGTCTGGGGCCAACGTCCTGACTTTC. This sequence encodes CAILGVSGANVLTF.